This entry concerns a single T cell receptor (beta chain). Its target is unknown. This sample was taken from a study of T cells in Graves' hyperthyroidism and ophthalmopathy. Notes on the study in general: Through a model of 13 V-J features, ophthalmopathy was separated from stable hyperthyroidism.

Amplification of TCR beta CDR3 regions used RNA as the template. TCR CDR3 underwent first-round RT-PCR with the HTBI primer set. TCRdb analysed the multiplex PCR reads with MiXCR anew, one entry per CDR3 protein. The sample has over 450,000 distinct CDR3 sequences, approximately 17% seen once. Inclusion characteristics of ophthalmopathy patients comprised a Clinical Activity Score of at least 3, a NOSPECS grade of at least 4, and duration under 3 months. PBMCs came from 9 to 10 ml fresh peripheral blood. Trimming cost V 4 bases and J 0 bases; bases outside gene matches: 0. The CDR3 runs to 15 residues. Germline values: CDR1 SGHRS, CDR2 YFSETQ.

The chain is built from TRBV5-1 and TRBJ2-4; 11 nucleotides match TRBD1. What was sequenced was blood. This TCR was sampled from a woman in her late teens or twenties with Graves' ophthalmopathy. The CDR3 nucleotides read TGCGCCAGCAGCGGGACAGGGGGAGCCAAAAACATTCAGTACTTC. This sequence encodes CASSGTGGAKNIQYF.